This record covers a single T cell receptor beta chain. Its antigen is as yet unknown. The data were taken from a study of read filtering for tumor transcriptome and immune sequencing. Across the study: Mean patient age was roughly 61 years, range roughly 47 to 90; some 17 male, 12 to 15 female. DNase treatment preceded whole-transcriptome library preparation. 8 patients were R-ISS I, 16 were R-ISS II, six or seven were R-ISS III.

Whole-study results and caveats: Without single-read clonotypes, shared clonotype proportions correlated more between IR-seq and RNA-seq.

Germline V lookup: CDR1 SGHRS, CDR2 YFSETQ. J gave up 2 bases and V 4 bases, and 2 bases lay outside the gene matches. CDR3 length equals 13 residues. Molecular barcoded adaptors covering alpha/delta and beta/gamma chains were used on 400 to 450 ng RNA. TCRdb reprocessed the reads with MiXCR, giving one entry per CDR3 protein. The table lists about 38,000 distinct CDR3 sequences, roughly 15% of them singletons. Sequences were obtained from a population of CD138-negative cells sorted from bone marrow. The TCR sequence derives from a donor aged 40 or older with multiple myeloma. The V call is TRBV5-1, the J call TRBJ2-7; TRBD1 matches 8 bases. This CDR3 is CASSHRGTYEQYF. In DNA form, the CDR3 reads TGCGCCAGCAGCCACAGGGGGACCTACGAGCAGTACTTC.